A single T cell receptor (beta chain) is shown here with its context. No antigen is known for it. This sample was included in a study of cytomegalovirus exposure and HLA in healthy donors. Overall study: Roughly 80 million unique TCRs from HLA-typed donors made up an early data release. Overall study results and limits: What TCR beta sequences reportedly achieved was accurate prediction of HLA-A and HLA-B alleles in most subjects. HLA alleles showed associations with 16,951 TCR beta sequences in a later analysis, at a 0.05 false discovery rate.

V was trimmed by 3 bases and J by 4 bases, leaving 10 bases between them. The CDR3 spans 13 residues. Germline lookup yields CDR1 SGHKS and CDR2 YYEKEE (reference sequence). This PCR relied on a set of 60 Vbeta primers and 13 Jbeta primers. The data were produced by immunoSEQ multiplex PCR, yet TCRdb's version contains in-frame clones alone and is incomplete. The sample has more than 150,000 clones, more than 85% seen once. The chain has TRBV5-5 and TRBJ1-1; D is unclear. The sample taken for sequencing was PBMCs. The receptor was derived from a girl less than two years old in good health and CMV-seronegative. Written as DNA, the CDR3 is TGTGCCAGCAGCTCTGGGAGCGGCACTGAAGCTTTCTTT. Its translation is CASSSGSGTEAFF.